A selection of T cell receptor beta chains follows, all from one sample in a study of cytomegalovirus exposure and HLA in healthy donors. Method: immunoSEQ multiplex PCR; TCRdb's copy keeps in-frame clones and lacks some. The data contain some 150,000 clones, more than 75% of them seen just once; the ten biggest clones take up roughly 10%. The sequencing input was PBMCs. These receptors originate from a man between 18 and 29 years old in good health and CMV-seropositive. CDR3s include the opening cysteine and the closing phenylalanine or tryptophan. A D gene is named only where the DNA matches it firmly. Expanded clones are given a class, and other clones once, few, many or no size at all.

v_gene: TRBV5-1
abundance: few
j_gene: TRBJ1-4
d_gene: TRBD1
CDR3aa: CASSARRDSGLNEKLFF
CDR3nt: TGCGCCAGCAGCGCCAGACGGGACAGTGGCCTTAATGAAAAACTGTTTTTT

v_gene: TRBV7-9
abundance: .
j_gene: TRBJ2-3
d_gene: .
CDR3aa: CASSLGTTDTQYF
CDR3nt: TGTGCCAGCAGCTTAGGTACTACAGATACGCAGTATTTT

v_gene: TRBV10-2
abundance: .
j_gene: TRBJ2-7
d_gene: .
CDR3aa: CASSEPGLSSYEQYF
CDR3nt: TGCGCCAGCAGTGAGCCGGGACTTTCCTCCTACGAGCAGTACTTC

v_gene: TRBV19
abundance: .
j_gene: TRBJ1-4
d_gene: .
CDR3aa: CASSIKYSGTNEKLFF
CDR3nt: TGTGCCAGTAGTATAAAGTACAGCGGAACTAATGAAAAACTGTTTTTT

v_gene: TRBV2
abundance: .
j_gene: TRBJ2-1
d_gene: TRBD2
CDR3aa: CASSDLAVEDEQFF
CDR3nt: TGTGCCAGCAGTGATCTAGCGGTCGAGGATGAGCAGTTCTTC

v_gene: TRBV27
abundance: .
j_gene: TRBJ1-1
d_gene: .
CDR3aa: CASSLQAGGGTEAFF
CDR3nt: TGTGCCAGCAGTCTACAGGCGGGGGGGGGCACTGAAGCTTTCTTT

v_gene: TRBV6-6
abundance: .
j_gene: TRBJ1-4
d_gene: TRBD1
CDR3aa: CASSYSGGPNEKLFF
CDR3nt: TGTGCCAGCAGTTACTCAGGGGGCCCTAATGAAAAACTGTTTTTT

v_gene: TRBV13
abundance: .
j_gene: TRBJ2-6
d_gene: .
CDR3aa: CASIRGPRAGANVLTF
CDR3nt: TGTGCCAGCATCCGAGGCCCCAGGGCTGGGGCCAACGTCCTGACTTTC

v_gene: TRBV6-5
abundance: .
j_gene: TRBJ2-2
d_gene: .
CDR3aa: CASSYSRATGELFF
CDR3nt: TGTGCCAGCAGTTACTCGCGGGCCACCGGGGAGCTGTTTTTT

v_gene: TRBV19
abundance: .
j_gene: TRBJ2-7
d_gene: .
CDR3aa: CASSPGQGVSYEQYF
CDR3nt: TGTGCCAGTAGTCCGGGACAAGGGGTCTCCTACGAGCAGTACTTC

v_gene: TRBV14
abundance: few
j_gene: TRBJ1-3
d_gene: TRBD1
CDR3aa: CASSLGTVNTIYF
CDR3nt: TGTGCCAGCAGCCTCGGGACAGTGAACACCATATATTTT

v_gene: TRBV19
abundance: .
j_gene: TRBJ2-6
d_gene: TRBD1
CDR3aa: CASSISQGARSGANVLTF
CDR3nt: TGTGCCAGTAGTATTAGCCAGGGGGCCCGCTCTGGGGCCAACGTCCTGACTTTC

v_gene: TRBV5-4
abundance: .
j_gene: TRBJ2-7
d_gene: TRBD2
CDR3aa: CASSPPGLDVHF
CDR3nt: TGTGCCAGCAGCCCGCCGGGACTAGACGTTCACTTC

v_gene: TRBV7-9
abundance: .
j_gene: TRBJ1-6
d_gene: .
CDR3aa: CASSSLQGNNSPLHF
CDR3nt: TGTGCCAGCAGCTCTCTACAGGGAAATAATTCACCCCTCCACTTT

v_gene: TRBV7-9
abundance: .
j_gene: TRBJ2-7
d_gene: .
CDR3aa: CASSFTPYEQYF
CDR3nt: TGTGCCAGCAGCTTTACACCCTACGAGCAGTACTTC

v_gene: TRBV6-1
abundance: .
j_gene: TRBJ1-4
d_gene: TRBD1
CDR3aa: CASSETTGRNEKLFF
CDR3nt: TGTGCCAGCAGTGAGACGACAGGGAGGAATGAAAAACTGTTTTTT

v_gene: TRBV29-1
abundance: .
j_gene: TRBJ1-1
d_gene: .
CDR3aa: CSVGPLMNTEAFF
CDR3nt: TGCAGCGTTGGGCCGCTCATGAACACTGAAGCTTTCTTT